This is a list of T cell receptor beta chains from one sample in a study of blood T cell repertoires in COVID-19. Assay: immunoSEQ multiplex PCR; the TCRdb copy retains only in-frame clones and omits some. Of over 100,000 clones detected, about 80% appear once; the ten largest clones hold around 6.7%. Source material: peripheral blood. The source is a woman in her forties or fifties with acute or convalescent COVID-19. Each CDR3 is given with its conserved first and last residue. Each record gives: CDR3 length, V gene, D gene, J gene, clone size, CDR3 protein, CDR3 DNA. A D gene is named only where the DNA matches it firmly. Clone size is given for some rows only: seen once, a few or many times, or a class if the clone is expanded.

>15|TRBV6-5|-|TRBJ1-6|-
CASSYSKAPNSPLHF
TGTGCCAGCAGTTACTCGAAAGCTCCAAATTCACCCCTCCACTTT
>15|TRBV18|TRBD1|TRBJ2-7|-
CASSPRQGAYYEQYF
TGTGCCAGCTCACCAAGACAGGGAGCCTACTACGAGCAGTACTTC
>14|TRBV27|TRBD1|TRBJ1-5|-
CASSFNRGNQPQHF
TGTGCCAGCAGTTTCAACAGGGGGAATCAGCCCCAGCATTTT
>13|TRBV7-2|-|TRBJ2-1|-
CASSSLRDNEQFF
TGTGCCAGCAGCTCCCTCCGGGACAATGAGCAGTTCTTC
>15|TRBV18|-|TRBJ1-4|-
CASSPLQAGNEKLFF
TGTGCCAGCTCTCCACTCCAAGCGGGGAATGAAAAACTGTTTTTT
>13|TRBV6-2/TRBV6-3|-|TRBJ1-2|-
CASSDTEPYGYAF
TGTGCCAGCAGTGATACAGAGCCTTATGGCTACGCCTTC
>14|TRBV30|TRBD1|TRBJ1-1|-
CAWSGDRGVTEAFF
TGTGCCTGGAGTGGGGACAGGGGAGTCACTGAAGCTTTCTTT
>15|TRBV6-6|-|TRBJ1-4|-
CASSYSNQDNEKLFF
TGTGCCAGCAGTTACTCGAACCAGGATAATGAAAAACTGTTTTTT
>12|TRBV5-4|-|TRBJ2-1|-
CASSFSYNEQFF
TGTGCCAGCAGCTTTAGCTACAATGAGCAGTTCTTC
>13|TRBV29-1|-|TRBJ1-5|-
CSVGGLSNQPQHF
TGCAGCGTTGGAGGGCTCAGCAATCAGCCCCAGCATTTT
>17|TRBV28|TRBD1|TRBJ2-6|-
CASSSGQTESGANVLTF
TGTGCCAGCAGTTCGGGACAGACCGAGTCTGGGGCCAACGTCCTGACTTTC
>15|TRBV25-1|-|TRBJ1-1|-
CASSVLQGLNTEAFF
TGTGCCAGCAGTGTACTTCAGGGGTTAAACACTGAAGCTTTCTTT
>16|TRBV4-1|TRBD1|TRBJ2-1|-
CASSQVAGGRVNEQFF
TGCGCCAGCAGCCAAGTAGCAGGGGGCAGGGTGAATGAGCAGTTCTTC
>16|TRBV25-1|-|TRBJ1-1|-
CASSGPLREGYAEAFF
TGTGCCAGCAGTGGGCCACTCAGGGAGGGTTACGCTGAAGCTTTCTTT
>14|TRBV2|-|TRBJ1-6|-
CASRGTGRGSPLHF
TGTGCCAGCAGGGGGACGGGAAGGGGGTCACCCCTCCACTTT
>16|TRBV18|-|TRBJ1-6|-
CASSPFDRGLNSPLHF
TGTGCCAGCTCACCCTTCGACCGCGGATTGAATTCACCCCTCCACTTT
>16|TRBV3-1/TRBV3-2|TRBD1|TRBJ2-7|-
CASSQARTGGGYEQYF
TGTGCCAGCAGCCAAGCCAGGACAGGGGGCGGCTACGAGCAGTACTTC
>18|TRBV2|TRBD1|TRBJ1-2|-
CASSEALGQGRKGYGYTF
TGTGCCAGCAGTGAAGCCTTAGGACAGGGCCGCAAGGGCTATGGCTACACCTTC
>13|TRBV28|TRBD1|TRBJ2-2|-
CASRTGGTGELFF
TGTGCCAGCAGGACAGGGGGCACCGGGGAGCTGTTTTTT
>21|TRBV9|TRBD1|TRBJ1-3|-
CASSVAGDREGRIYTGNTIYF
TGTGCCAGCAGCGTAGCCGGGGACAGGGAGGGGCGGATTTATACTGGAAACACCATATATTTT
>15|TRBV19|-|TRBJ1-5|-
CASSLGYYSNQPQHF
TGTGCCAGTTCACTAGGTTATTATAGCAATCAGCCCCAGCATTTT
>14|TRBV6-5|TRBD2|TRBJ2-2|-
CASRGGLESGELFF
TGTGCCAGCAGGGGGGGACTAGAATCCGGGGAGCTGTTTTTT
>14|TRBV7-8|-|TRBJ1-2|-
CASSLDREGDGYTF
TGTGCCAGCAGCTTAGATAGAGAGGGGGATGGCTACACCTTC
>15|TRBV7-2|-|TRBJ2-3|-
CASSSRRAGTDTQYF
TGTGCCAGCAGCTCGAGGCGGGCCGGCACAGATACGCAGTATTTT
>14|TRBV15|TRBD1|TRBJ2-2|-
CATKSHQGVGELFF
TGTGCCACCAAAAGCCACCAGGGGGTCGGGGAGCTGTTTTTT
>13|TRBV12-3/TRBV12-4|-|TRBJ2-2|-
CASSLLESGELFF
TGTGCCAGCAGTCTTCTGGAGTCCGGAGAGCTGTTTTTT
>14|TRBV19|TRBD2|TRBJ2-7|-
CASSPGTSSYEQYF
TGTGCCAGTAGTCCTGGGACTAGCAGCTACGAGCAGTACTTC
>18|TRBV6-6|-|TRBJ1-6|-
CASSPSAATYTDNSPLHF
TGTGCCAGCAGTCCAAGCGCGGCTACCTACACCGATAATTCACCCCTCCACTTT
>12|TRBV12-3/TRBV12-4|-|TRBJ2-1|-
CASSFLREEQFF
TGTGCCAGCAGTTTTCTCAGGGAAGAGCAGTTCTTC
>14|TRBV28|-|TRBJ1-5|-
CASSLTRAGQPQHF
TGTGCCAGCAGTTTAACGAGGGCAGGACAGCCCCAGCATTTT
>13|TRBV11-2|-|TRBJ2-1|-
CASTPTVDGGQFF
TGTGCCAGCACTCCGACGGTTGACGGGGGGCAGTTCTTC
>13|TRBV6-5|-|TRBJ1-2|-
CASSSFSAGGYTF
TGTGCCAGCAGTTCGTTTTCGGCAGGTGGCTACACCTTC
>13|TRBV28|TRBD2|TRBJ2-4|-
CASSLSGGGGHYF
TGTGCCAGCAGCCTTTCGGGGGGTGGTGGTCACTACTTC
>18|TRBV5-4|-|TRBJ1-2|-
CASSLPTGLRGGDYGYTF
TGTGCCAGCAGCCTCCCCACCGGGCTCCGAGGGGGGGACTATGGCTACACCTTC
>15|TRBV19|-|TRBJ1-4|-
CASSARQPTNEKLFF
TGTGCCAGTAGTGCGCGACAGCCAACTAATGAAAAACTGTTTTTT
>15|TRBV9|-|TRBJ1-3|few
CASSDRTDSQNTIYF
TGTGCCAGCAGCGACCGGACGGACTCTCAAAACACCATATATTTT
>12|TRBV5-6|-|TRBJ1-1|-
CASSRLSSEAFF
TGTGCCAGCAGCCGCCTATCGTCTGAAGCTTTCTTT
>13|TRBV2|-|TRBJ1-6|-
CATCRAAESPLHF
TGTGCCACCTGCCGGGCAGCGGAGTCACCCCTCCACTTT
>13|TRBV7-2|-|TRBJ2-7|-
CASSLYWSGEQYF
TGTGCCAGCAGCTTATACTGGAGTGGGGAGCAGTACTTC
>16|TRBV30|TRBD1|TRBJ2-7|-
CAWAPRQGKGDYEQYF
TGTGCCTGGGCCCCCCGACAGGGAAAGGGGGACTACGAGCAGTACTTC
>14|TRBV9|-|TRBJ1-2|-
CASSVGTTGDGYTF
TGTGCCAGCAGCGTAGGGACCACCGGGGATGGCTACACCTTC
>14|TRBV7-2|TRBD1|TRBJ2-3|-
CASRRDSSTDTQYF
TGTGCCAGCAGGAGGGACAGTAGCACAGATACGCAGTATTTT
>17|TRBV4-1|TRBD1|TRBJ1-2|-
CASSQDFANRGPGGYTF
TGCGCCAGCAGCCAAGATTTCGCGAACAGGGGTCCGGGGGGCTACACCTTC
>13|TRBV5-1|-|TRBJ2-1|-
CASSLASYNEQFF
TGCGCCAGCAGCTTGGCCAGCTACAATGAGCAGTTCTTC
>19|TRBV19|-|TRBJ2-7|-
CASSIRGGGPSDLSYEQYF
TGTGCCAGTAGCATTAGGGGCGGCGGCCCCTCTGACCTGTCCTACGAGCAGTACTTC
>16|TRBV7-2|-|TRBJ2-5|-
CASTYWGGEPQETQYF
TGTGCCAGCACCTACTGGGGCGGAGAACCCCAAGAGACCCAGTACTTC
>14|TRBV6-1|-|TRBJ1-2|-
CASSEARQFYGYTF
TGTGCCAGCAGTGAAGCTAGACAGTTCTATGGCTACACCTTC
>14|TRBV5-1|-|TRBJ1-1|few
CASSLKDTNTEAFF
TGCGCCAGCAGCTTGAAGGACACGAACACTGAAGCTTTCTTT
>16|TRBV4-2|-|TRBJ1-6|-
CASSQDREFGNSPLHF
TGTGCCAGCAGCCAAGATCGAGAATTCGGTAATTCACCCCTCCACTTT
>13|TRBV19|-|TRBJ1-2|-
CASKAGQGYGYTF
TGTGCCAGTAAGGCAGGGCAAGGCTATGGCTACACCTTC
>15|TRBV24-1|TRBD1|TRBJ1-2|once
CATSEGTGEDYGYTF
TGTGCCACCAGTGAAGGAACAGGGGAAGACTATGGCTACACCTTC
>14|TRBV24-1|-|TRBJ2-7|-
CATSPGTQEGEQYF
TGTGCCACCAGTCCGGGGACTCAGGAGGGGGAGCAGTACTTC
>14|TRBV5-6|TRBD1|TRBJ1-2|-
CASSPGTAVYGYTF
TGTGCCAGCAGCCCCGGGACAGCGGTCTATGGCTACACCTTC
>15|TRBV5-1|-|TRBJ2-2|once
CASSLPGTNTGELFF
TGCGCCAGCAGCTTGCCCGGGACTAACACCGGGGAGCTGTTTTTT
>12|TRBV30|TRBD1|TRBJ1-2|-
CAWSYRGAGYTF
TGTGCCTGGAGCTACAGGGGGGCTGGCTACACCTTC